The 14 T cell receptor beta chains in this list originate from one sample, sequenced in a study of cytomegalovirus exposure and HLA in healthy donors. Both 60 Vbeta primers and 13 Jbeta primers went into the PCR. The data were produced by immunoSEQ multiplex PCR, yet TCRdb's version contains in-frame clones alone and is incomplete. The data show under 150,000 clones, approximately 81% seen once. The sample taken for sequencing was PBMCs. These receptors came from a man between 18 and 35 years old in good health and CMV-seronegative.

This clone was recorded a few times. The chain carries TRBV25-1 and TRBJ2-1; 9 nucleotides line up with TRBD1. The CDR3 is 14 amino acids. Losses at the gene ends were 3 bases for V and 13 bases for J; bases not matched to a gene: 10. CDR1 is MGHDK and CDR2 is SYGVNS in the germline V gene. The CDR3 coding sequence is TGTGCCAGCAGTGACGAGGGACAGGGAGGGTATCAGTTCTTC. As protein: CASSDEGQGGYQFF.

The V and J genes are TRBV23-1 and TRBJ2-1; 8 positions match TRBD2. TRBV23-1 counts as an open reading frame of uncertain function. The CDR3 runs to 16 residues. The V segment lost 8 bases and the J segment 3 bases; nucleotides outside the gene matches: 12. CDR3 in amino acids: CASGRSRAGVYNEQFF. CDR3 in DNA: TGCGCCAGCGGGCGAAGTAGAGCGGGGGTCTACAATGAGCAGTTCTTC.

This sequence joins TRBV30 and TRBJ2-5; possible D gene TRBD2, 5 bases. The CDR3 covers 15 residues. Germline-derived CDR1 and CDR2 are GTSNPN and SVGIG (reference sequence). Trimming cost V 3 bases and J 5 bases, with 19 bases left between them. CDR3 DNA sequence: TGTGCCTGGAGGGACCGACCGGGGTTCTGGGAGACCCAGTACTTC. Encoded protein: CAWRDRPGFWETQYF.

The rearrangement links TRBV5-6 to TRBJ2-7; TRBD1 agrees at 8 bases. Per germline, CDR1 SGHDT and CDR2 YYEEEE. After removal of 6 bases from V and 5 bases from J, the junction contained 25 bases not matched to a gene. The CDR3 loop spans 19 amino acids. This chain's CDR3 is CASNHLGDLRQGLWDEQYF. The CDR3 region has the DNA TGTGCCAGCAACCACCTGGGGGACCTGCGACAGGGGCTTTGGGACGAGCAGTACTTC.

CDR3 amino acids: CASSSLSRSGTQYF. CDR3 DNA sequence: TGTGCCAGCAGTTCCCTCTCGAGGAGCGGGACCCAGTACTTC. J is TRBJ2-5 and V is TRBV6-5; D may be TRBD2 (5 bases). V was shortened by 4 bases and J by 7 bases, with 16 bases between the two germline ends. This CDR3 comprises 14 residues. Germline CDR1 is MNHEY and CDR2 is SVGAGI.

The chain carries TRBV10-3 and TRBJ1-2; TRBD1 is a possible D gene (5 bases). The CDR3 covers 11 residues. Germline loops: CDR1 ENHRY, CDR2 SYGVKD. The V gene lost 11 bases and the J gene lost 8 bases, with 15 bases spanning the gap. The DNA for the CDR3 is TGTGCCTCAGCGGAGGGACGAGGCTACACCTTC. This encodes CASAEGRGYTF.

CDR3 DNA: TGTGCCAGCAGTTTTGGACTAGCGGTCGGGGAGACCCAGTACTTC. Amino acids: CASSFGLAVGETQYF. The chain combines TRBV28 with TRBJ2-5; the match to TRBD2 covers 10 bases. Losses at the gene ends were 3 bases for V and 5 bases for J; bases not matched to a gene: 6. The length of the CDR3 is 15 residues. Looked up from germline, CDR1 is MDHEN and CDR2 is SYDVKM.

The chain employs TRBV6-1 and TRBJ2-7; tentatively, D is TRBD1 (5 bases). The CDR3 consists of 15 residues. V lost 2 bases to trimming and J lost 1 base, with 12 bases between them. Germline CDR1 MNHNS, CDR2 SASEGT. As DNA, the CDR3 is TGTGCCAGCAGTGAATTCTGGGGCCGATCCTACGAGCAGTACTTC. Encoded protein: CASSEFWGRSYEQYF.

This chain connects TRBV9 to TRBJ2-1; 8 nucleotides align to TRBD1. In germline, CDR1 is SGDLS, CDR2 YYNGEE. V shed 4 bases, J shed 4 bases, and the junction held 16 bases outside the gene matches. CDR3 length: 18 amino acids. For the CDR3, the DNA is TGTGCCAGCAGCCCCCTGGGGGTCGGACAGGGTGGGTACAATGAGCAGTTCTTC. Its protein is CASSPLGVGQGGYNEQFF.

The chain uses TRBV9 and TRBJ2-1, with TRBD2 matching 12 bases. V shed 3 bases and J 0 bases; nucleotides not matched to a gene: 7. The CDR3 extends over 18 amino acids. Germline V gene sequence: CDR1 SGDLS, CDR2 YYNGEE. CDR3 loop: CASSAPLAGGPSYNEQFF. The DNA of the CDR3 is TGTGCCAGCAGCGCACCACTAGCGGGGGGACCCTCCTACAATGAGCAGTTCTTC. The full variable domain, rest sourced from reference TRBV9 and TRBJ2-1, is DSGVTQTPKHLITATGQRVTLRCSPRSGDLSVYWYQQSLDQGLQFLIQYYNGEERAKGNILERFSAQQFPDLHSELNLSSLELGDSALYFCASSAPLAGGPSYNEQFFGPGTRLTVL.

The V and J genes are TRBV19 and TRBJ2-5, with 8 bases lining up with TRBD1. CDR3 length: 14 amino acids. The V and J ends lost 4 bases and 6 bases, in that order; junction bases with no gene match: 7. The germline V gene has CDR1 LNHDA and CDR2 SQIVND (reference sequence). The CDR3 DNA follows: TGTGCCAGTAGTACAGACAGGGGTCTAAAGACCCAGTACTTC. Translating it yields CASSTDRGLKTQYF.

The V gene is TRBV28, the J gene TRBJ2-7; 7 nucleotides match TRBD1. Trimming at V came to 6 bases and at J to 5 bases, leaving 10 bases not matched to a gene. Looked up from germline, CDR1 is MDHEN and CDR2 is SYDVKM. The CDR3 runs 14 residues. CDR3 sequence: CASSRDRVMDEQYF. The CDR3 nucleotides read TGTGCCAGCAGCCGAGACAGGGTAATGGACGAGCAGTACTTC. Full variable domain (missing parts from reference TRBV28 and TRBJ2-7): DVKVTQSSRYLVKRTGEKVFLECVQDMDHENMFWYRQDPGLGLRLIYFSYDVKMKEKGDIPEGYSVSREKKERFSLILESASTNQTSMYLCASSRDRVMDEQYFGPGTRLTVT.

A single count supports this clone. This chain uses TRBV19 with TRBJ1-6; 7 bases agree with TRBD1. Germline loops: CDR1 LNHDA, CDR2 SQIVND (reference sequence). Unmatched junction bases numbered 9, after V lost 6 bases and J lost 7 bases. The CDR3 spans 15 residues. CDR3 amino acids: CASSPRGFLNSPLHF. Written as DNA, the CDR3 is TGTGCCAGTAGCCCCAGGGGGTTTTTAAATTCACCCCTCCACTTT. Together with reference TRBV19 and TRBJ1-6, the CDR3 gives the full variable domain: DGGITQSPKYLFRKEGQNVTLSCEQNLNHDAMYWYRQDPGQGLRLIYYSQIVNDFQKGDIAEGYSVSREKKESFPLTVTSAQKNPTAFYLCASSPRGFLNSPLHFGNGTRLTVT.

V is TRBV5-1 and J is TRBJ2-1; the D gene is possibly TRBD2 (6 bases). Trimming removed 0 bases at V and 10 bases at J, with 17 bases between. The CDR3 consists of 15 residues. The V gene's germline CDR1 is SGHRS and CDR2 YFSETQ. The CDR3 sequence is CASSLGAGLTPEQFF. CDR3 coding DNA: TGCGCCAGCAGCTTGGGAGCGGGTTTAACACCAGAGCAGTTCTTC.